What follows is one TCR beta chain and its context. The sample comes from a study of T-cell reconstitution after alpha-beta-depleted transplantation in children. Germline V gives CDR1 LGHNA, CDR2 YSLEER. The CDR3 totals 14 residues. V dropped 1 base and J dropped 1 base, with 8 bases sitting between them. Researchers prepared the TCRbeta library using unique molecular identifiers, the study reports. One entry per CDR3 protein, called by TCRdb with MiXCR from the PCR reads. In the table there are approximately 420,000 distinct CDR3 sequences, approximately 11% of which are singletons. The starting material was PBMCs from the stem cell graft donor, obtained from the stem cell graft. The V call is TRBV4-3, the J call TRBJ2-7; D remains ambiguous. The TCR sequence derives from a human donor who donated a stem cell graft to a child with acute myeloid leukemia. This CDR3 reads CASSQGFSSYEQYF. The CDR3 nucleotides read TGCGCCAGCAGCCAAGGGTTCAGTTCCTACGAGCAGTACTTC.